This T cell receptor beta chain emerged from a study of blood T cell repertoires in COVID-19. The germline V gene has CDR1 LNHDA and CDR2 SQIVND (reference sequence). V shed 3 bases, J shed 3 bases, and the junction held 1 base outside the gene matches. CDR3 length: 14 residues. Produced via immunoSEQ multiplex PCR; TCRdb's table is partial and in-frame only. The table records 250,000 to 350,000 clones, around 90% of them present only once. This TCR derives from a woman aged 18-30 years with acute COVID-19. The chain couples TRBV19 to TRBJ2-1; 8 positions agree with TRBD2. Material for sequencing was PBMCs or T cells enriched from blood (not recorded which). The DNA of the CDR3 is TGTGCCAGTAGTATGACTAGCGACTACAATGAGCAGTTCTTC. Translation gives CASSMTSDYNEQFF.